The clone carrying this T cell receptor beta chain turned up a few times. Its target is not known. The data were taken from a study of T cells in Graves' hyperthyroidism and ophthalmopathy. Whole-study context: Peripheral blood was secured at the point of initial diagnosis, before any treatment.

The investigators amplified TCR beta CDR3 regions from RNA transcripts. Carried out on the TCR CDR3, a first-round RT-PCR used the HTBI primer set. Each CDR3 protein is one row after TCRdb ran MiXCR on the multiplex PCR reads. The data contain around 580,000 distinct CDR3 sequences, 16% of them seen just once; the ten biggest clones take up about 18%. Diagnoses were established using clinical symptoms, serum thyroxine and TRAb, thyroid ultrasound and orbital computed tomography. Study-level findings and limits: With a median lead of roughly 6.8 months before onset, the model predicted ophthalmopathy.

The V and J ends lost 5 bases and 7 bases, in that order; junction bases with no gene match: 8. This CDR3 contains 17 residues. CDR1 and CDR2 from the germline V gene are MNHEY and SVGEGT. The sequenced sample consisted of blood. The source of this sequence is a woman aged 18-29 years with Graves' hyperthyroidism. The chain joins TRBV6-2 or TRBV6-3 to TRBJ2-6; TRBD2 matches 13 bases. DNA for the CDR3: TGTGCCAGCAGTGCCGGGACTAGCGGGATTCGTGCCAACGTCCTGACTTTC. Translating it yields CASSAGTSGIRANVLTF.